Shown below are 20 T cell receptor beta chains from a single sample sequenced in a study of blood T cell repertoires in COVID-19. Clones were sequenced by immunoSEQ multiplex PCR, and TCRdb holds only the in-frame ones, with some missing. The repertoire includes about 110,000 clones, approximately 78% of them detected once, and approximately 7.9% sits in the top ten. The material sequenced was peripheral blood. Receptor source: a man between 65 and 85 years old with acute or convalescent COVID-19.

This chain joins TRBV7-9 and TRBJ2-7; perhaps TRBD2 as D (5 bases). This CDR3 contains 12 residues. In germline, CDR1 is SEHNR, CDR2 FQNEAQ (reference sequence). V was trimmed by 5 bases and J by 7 bases, leaving 12 bases between them. CDR3 protein: CASSLLGNEQYF. CDR3 nucleotides: TGTGCCAGCAGCCTGCTCGGGAATGAGCAGTACTTC.

The V and J genes are TRBV20-1 and TRBJ1-2; D unresolved. Germline-derived CDR1 and CDR2 are DFQATT and SNEGSKA (reference sequence). The V gene lost 3 bases and the J gene lost 3 bases, with 8 bases spanning the gap. There are 12 residues in the CDR3. The CDR3 protein is CSASDRDYGYTF. CDR3 in DNA: TGCAGTGCTAGTGATCGGGACTATGGCTACACCTTC.

This clone was detected only once. The CDR3 spells CALNRDRGQETQYF. In DNA form, the CDR3 reads TGTGCCTTGAACCGGGACAGGGGGCAAGAGACCCAGTACTTC. This rearrangement joins TRBV19 to TRBJ2-5; 11 bases are a match to TRBD1. The CDR3 covers 14 residues. The germline gives CDR1 LNHDA, CDR2 SQIVND (reference sequence). V gave up 11 bases and J gave up 2 bases; unmatched junction bases: 7. Combining the CDR3 with reference TRBV19 and TRBJ2-5 gives the whole variable domain DGGITQSPKYLFRKEGQNVTLSCEQNLNHDAMYWYRQDPGQGLRLIYYSQIVNDFQKGDIAEGYSVSREKKESFPLTVTSAQKNPTAFYLCALNRDRGQETQYFGPGTRLLVL.

This chain links TRBV18 with TRBJ2-3; D is unclear. CDR3 size: 16 residues. Germline-derived CDR1 and CDR2 are KGHSH and LQKENI. The V end was cut by 4 bases, the J end by 2 bases, with 16 bases between. CDR3 protein: CASSLTAVTSTDTQYF. For the CDR3, the DNA is TGTGCCAGCTCACTTACAGCCGTTACCTCCACAGATACGCAGTATTTT. Full variable domain (rest looked up from reference TRBV18 and TRBJ2-3): NAGVMQNPRHLVRRRGQEARLRCSPMKGHSHVYWYRQLPEEGLKFMVYLQKENIIDESGMPKERFSAEFPKEGPSILRIQQVVRGDSAAYFCASSLTAVTSTDTQYFGPGTRLTVL.

The sample holds a few counts of this clone. The gene calls are TRBV3-1 (or the pseudogene TRBV3-2) and TRBJ2-2; 8 nucleotides agree with TRBD1. The CDR3 spans 16 residues. Germline CDR1 is LGHDT and CDR2 is YNNKEL (reference sequence). The trim removed 4 bases at V and 4 bases at J, leaving 8 bases unmatched. CDR3 coding DNA: TGTGCCAGCAGCCGCCGACAGGGGACGAGCACCGGGGAGCTGTTTTTT. Amino acids: CASSRRQGTSTGELFF.

The chain uses TRBV7-9 and TRBJ1-5, with D maybe TRBD1 (5 bases). The V and J ends lost 5 bases and 6 bases respectively, with 14 bases between them. The germline V gene has CDR1 SEHNR and CDR2 FQNEAQ (reference sequence). CDR3 length: 14 residues. The CDR3 DNA is TGTGCCAGCAGCCCCAGGGTTTCTGGTCAGCCCCAGCATTTT. Amino acid sequence: CASSPRVSGQPQHF.

J is TRBJ1-1 and V is TRBV7-3, with D perhaps TRBD1 (5 bases). Trimming removed 2 bases at V and 1 base at J, with 5 bases between. The CDR3 has 13 amino acids. Germline assignment: CDR1 SGHTA and CDR2 FQGTGA. The CDR3 here is CASSLGQNTEAFF. The CDR3 bases are TGTGCCAGCAGCTTAGGACAGAACACTGAAGCTTTCTTT.

The chain combines TRBV7-9 with TRBJ1-5; the D gene is possibly TRBD1 (6 bases). This CDR3 spans 14 amino acids. Per the germline V gene, CDR1 is SEHNR and CDR2 is FQNEAQ (reference sequence). Trimming pared 5 bases from V and 3 bases from J, leaving 11 bases between. The CDR3: CASSTDRTNQPQHF. The DNA for the CDR3 is TGTGCCAGCAGCACCGACAGGACCAATCAGCCCCAGCATTTT.

This clone was detected a few times. The J gene is TRBJ2-3, the V gene TRBV5-5, with D perhaps matching TRBD1 (5 bases). The CDR3 length is 16 residues. The V end lost 2 bases, the J end lost 3 bases, and 16 bases lay between the germline ends. Germline values: CDR1 SGHKS, CDR2 YYEKEE (reference sequence). The CDR3, as DNA: TGTGCCAGCAGCTTCAGGGAACCAATACCTACAGATACGCAGTATTTT. As protein: CASSFREPIPTDTQYF.

The chain links TRBV4-2 to TRBJ2-3, with D tentatively TRBD2 (5 bases). Deletions cut 0 bases from V and 1 base from J, with 11 bases between. The germline V gene has CDR1 LGHNA and CDR2 YNFKEQ. The CDR3 has 16 amino acids. In DNA, the CDR3 is TGTGCCAGCAGCCAAGATGCGGTCGGGGGCACAGATACGCAGTATTTT. Residues: CASSQDAVGGTDTQYF.

The chain uses TRBV19 and TRBJ1-4, with a weak D call TRBD1 (5 bases). V was clipped by 10 bases and J by 5 bases, with 17 bases between them. This CDR3 region has 14 residues. Germline CDR1 reads LNHDA; CDR2 reads SQIVND (reference sequence). CDR3 nucleotides: TGTGCCACGGGGGAGAGGCAGACCAATGAAAAACTGTTTTTT. Protein: CATGERQTNEKLFF.

This clone was seen only once. J is TRBJ2-2 and V is TRBV5-1; D may be TRBD1 (6 bases). This CDR3 has 14 residues. V shed 6 bases and J shed 5 bases, with 14 bases lying between them. Per the germline V gene, CDR1 is SGHRS and CDR2 is YFSETQ. Written as DNA, the CDR3 is TGCGCCAGCACTCTACAGGGACCTACCGGGGAGCTGTTTTTT. The encoded protein is CASTLQGPTGELFF.

This chain joins TRBV6-1 and TRBJ2-4; D perhaps matches TRBD2 (6 bases). The CDR3 covers 18 residues. Germline V gives CDR1 MNHNS, CDR2 SASEGT. The V gene lost 2 bases and the J gene lost 0 bases, with 17 bases spanning the gap. CDR3 sequence: CASSEPTGEILAKNIQYF. Written as DNA, the CDR3 is TGTGCCAGCAGTGAACCTACGGGGGAAATCTTAGCCAAAAACATTCAGTACTTC.

This chain joins TRBV7-9 and TRBJ1-6; a possible D gene is TRBD1 (5 bases). CDR3 length equals 13 residues. V dropped 3 bases and J dropped 10 bases, with 10 bases sitting between them. Germline loops: CDR1 SEHNR, CDR2 FQNEAQ (reference sequence). DNA for the CDR3: TGTGCCAGCAGCTTTGACAGAGTCTCACCCCTCCACTTT. This codes for CASSFDRVSPLHF.

The chain has TRBV2 and TRBJ2-7, with TRBD1 matching over 12 bases. Germline V gene lookup returns CDR1 SNHLY and CDR2 FYNNEI. The CDR3 runs to 13 residues. The J segment lost 10 bases and the V segment lost 6 bases, leaving 7 bases of the junction unmatched. The CDR3 reads CASSGTGGPSQYF. In DNA form, the CDR3 reads TGTGCCAGCAGCGGGACAGGGGGCCCTAGCCAGTACTTC.

This clone has just a few counts. The chain is built from TRBV6-5 and TRBJ1-1; D remains unclear. This CDR3 comprises 13 residues. V was clipped by 1 base and J by 3 bases, with 6 bases between them. Per germline, CDR1 MNHEY and CDR2 SVGAGI. CDR3 loop: CASSYLSYTEAFF. CDR3 DNA: TGTGCCAGCAGTTACTTATCCTACACTGAAGCTTTCTTT.

The rearrangement uses TRBV6-2 or TRBV6-3 and TRBJ2-5; D is uncertain. The CDR3 spans 13 residues. CDR1 and CDR2 (germline): MNHEY, SVGEGT. V was clipped by 5 bases and J by 2 bases, with 9 bases between them. The CDR3 region is CASSTVLQETQYF. DNA for the CDR3: TGTGCCAGCAGTACAGTACTGCAAGAGACCCAGTACTTC.

The chain employs TRBV15 and TRBJ1-1; D remains ambiguous. Germline lookup yields CDR1 LNHNV and CDR2 YYDKDF (reference sequence). The ends were cut back, 5 bases at V and 0 bases at J, with 13 bases in the middle. The CDR3 consists of 15 residues. Written as DNA, the CDR3 is TGTGCCACCAGCGGCCCCAGAGCGATGAACACTGAAGCTTTCTTT. It specifies CATSGPRAMNTEAFF. Complete variable domain (other parts from reference TRBV15 and TRBJ1-1): DAMVIQNPRYQVTQFGKPVTLSCSQTLNHNVMYWYQQKSSQAPKLLFHYYDKDFNNEADTPDNFQSRRPNTSFCFLDIRSPGLGDTAMYLCATSGPRAMNTEAFFGQGTRLTVV.

This clone was seen a handful of times. The V call is TRBV15, the J call TRBJ1-4, with 7 nucleotides matching TRBD1. This CDR3 region has 15 residues. V lost 5 bases, J lost 3 bases, and 6 bases stayed unmatched. CDR1 is LNHNV and CDR2 is YYDKDF in the germline V gene (reference sequence). CDR3 in amino acids: CATSSTGTANEKLFF. The CDR3 DNA reads as TGTGCCACCAGCTCCACCGGGACAGCTAATGAAAAACTGTTTTTT.

The rearrangement links TRBV7-9 to TRBJ1-4; 7 nucleotides match TRBD1. Trimming cost V 4 bases and J 8 bases; bases outside gene matches: 7. The germline V gene encodes CDR1 SEHNR and CDR2 FQNEAQ (reference sequence). CDR3 length equals 14 residues. In DNA, the CDR3 is TGTGCCAGCAGCTCCCAAGGGGGCGACGAAAAACTGTTTTTT. Amino acid sequence: CASSSQGGDEKLFF. Full variable domain (rest looked up from reference TRBV7-9 and TRBJ1-4): DTGVSQNPRHKITKRGQNVTFRCDPISEHNRLYWYRQTLGQGPEFLTYFQNEAQLEKSRLLSDRFSAERPKGSFSTLEIQRTEQGDSAMYLCASSSQGGDEKLFFGSGTQLSVL.